These 30 T cell receptor beta chains came from one sample sequenced in a study of type 1 regulatory T cells. MiXCR, run by TCRdb on the reads, gives a single entry per CDR3 protein. Here the sample spans 60,000 to 70,000 distinct CDR3 sequences, roughly three fifths being singletons. These receptors have no known antigen. The sample comprised cultured T cells, either the whole culture or a sorted T cell fraction (not recorded which). Subset here: Tr1-enriched cell product generated in vitro against host alloantigens. The receptors derive from a human donor in good health.

This clonotype was seen only a few times. V usage is TRBV12-3 or TRBV12-4 and J usage is TRBJ2-3; D might be TRBD1 (5 bases). The CDR3 loop spans 15 amino acids. V lost 6 bases, J lost 0 bases, and 13 bases lay in between. CDR3 sequence: CASSPRDDSTDTQYF. DNA of the CDR3: TGTGCCAGCAGCCCCAGGGATGATAGCACAGATACGCAGTATTTT.

This sequence joins TRBV5-6 and TRBJ2-3; the match to TRBD2 covers 8 bases. The CDR3 covers 16 residues. Germline V gene sequence: CDR1 SGHDT, CDR2 YYEEEE. V gave up 2 bases and J gave up 3 bases; unmatched junction bases: 8. CDR3 nucleotide sequence: TGTGCCAGCAGCTTAGGAGCGGGAGTTCGAACAGATACGCAGTATTTT. Translating gives CASSLGAGVRTDTQYF.

The CDR3 nucleotides read TGCAGTGCTCGCAAACTAGCGGGAGATGGCAATTACACAGATACGCAGTATTTT. Translation gives CSARKLAGDGNYTDTQYF. This chain links TRBV20-1 with TRBJ2-3; 11 bases fit TRBD2. The CDR3 has 18 residues. The V and J ends lost 5 bases and 2 bases, in that order; junction bases with no gene match: 15. From germline, CDR1 is DFQATT and CDR2 SNEGSKA (reference sequence).

The table lists this clonotype with a few counts. The chain recombines TRBV2 with TRBJ2-5; D unclear. The germline gives CDR1 SNHLY, CDR2 FYNNEI. The CDR3 totals 12 residues. Trimming left V 6 bases short and J 5 bases short, with 10 bases between. The chain's CDR3 is CASSPLRETQYF. The CDR3 nucleotides read TGTGCCAGCAGCCCCCTCCGGGAGACCCAGTACTTC.

This clonotype was found a few times. This chain connects TRBV2 to TRBJ2-1; 11 bases fit TRBD2. The germline V gene has CDR1 SNHLY and CDR2 FYNNEI. The CDR3 consists of 15 residues. V was clipped by 11 bases and J by 5 bases; unmatched bases: 11. The CDR3 nucleotides are TGTGCCCATACCACTACTAGCGGGAGAAACAATGAGCAGTTCTTC. This encodes CAHTTTSGRNNEQFF.

The V gene is TRBV6-5, the J gene TRBJ1-1, with 10 bases lining up with TRBD1. Looked up from germline, CDR1 is MNHEY and CDR2 is SVGAGI. V gave up 5 bases and J gave up 5 bases; unmatched junction bases: 5. This CDR3 comprises 14 residues. The CDR3 region is CASSRDRGLTEAFF. CDR3 nucleotide sequence: TGTGCCAGCAGTCGTGACAGGGGGCTGACTGAAGCTTTCTTT.

In this sample, this clonotype turned up a few times. The CDR3 sequence is CASSITAGVRSETQYF. The CDR3 DNA reads TGCGCCAGCAGCATAACTGCGGGAGTTAGGAGCGAGACCCAGTACTTC. V and J are TRBV5-1 and TRBJ2-5; 7 positions agree with TRBD2. There are 16 residues in the CDR3. V lost 4 bases, J lost 5 bases, and 14 bases stayed unmatched. Germline V CDR1 and CDR2: SGHRS, YFSETQ.

This clonotype was recorded a few times. The chain has TRBV3-1 and TRBJ2-1; 8 bases fit TRBD2. Trimming cost V 1 base and J 6 bases; bases outside gene matches: 8. There are 16 residues in the CDR3. Per germline, CDR1 LGHDT and CDR2 YNNKEL (reference sequence). The CDR3: CASSQVAGLGGNEQFF. The DNA of the CDR3 is TGTGCCAGCAGCCAAGTAGCGGGATTAGGGGGCAATGAGCAGTTCTTC.

The chain joins TRBV7-2 to TRBJ2-3, with 9 bases fitting TRBD2. The CDR3 runs 16 residues. Germline loops: CDR1 SGHTA, CDR2 FQGNSA. Trimming at V came to 5 bases and at J to 5 bases, leaving 11 bases not matched to a gene. This CDR3 reads CASSLISGSRGDTQYF. The CDR3 region has the DNA TGTGCCAGCAGCCTCATTAGCGGGAGTCGGGGAGATACGCAGTATTTT.

This chain joins TRBV12-3 or TRBV12-4 and TRBJ2-3; perhaps TRBD2 as D (5 bases). This CDR3 has 13 residues. The V and J ends lost 7 bases and 2 bases respectively, with 10 bases between them. The DNA for the CDR3 is TGTGCCAGCACGACGACTAACACAGATACGCAGTATTTT. Its protein is CASTTTNTDTQYF.

The rearrangement links TRBV9 to TRBJ1-1, with a tentative D call TRBD1 (5 bases). Germline CDR1 SGDLS, CDR2 YYNGEE. The CDR3 loop spans 15 amino acids. Between the trimmed V and J ends, which lost 2 bases and 2 bases, there was a span of 13 bases. CDR3 nucleotides: TGTGCCAGCAGCGTTGGGATCCGGGGCAACACTGAAGCTTTCTTT. Encoded protein: CASSVGIRGNTEAFF. The full variable domain, in which reference TRBV9 and TRBJ1-1 provide the parts outside the CDR3, is DSGVTQTPKHLITATGQRVTLRCSPRSGDLSVYWYQQSLDQGLQFLIQYYNGEERAKGNILERFSAQQFPDLHSELNLSSLELGDSALYFCASSVGIRGNTEAFFGQGTRLTVV.

This chain connects TRBV6-2 or TRBV6-3 to TRBJ2-1; D might be TRBD2 (6 bases). This CDR3 has 13 amino acids. Germline loops: CDR1 MNHEY, CDR2 SVGEGT. V shed 6 bases and J shed 5 bases, with 11 bases lying between them. The DNA for the CDR3 is TGTGCCAGCAGAGGGACTTCCAACAATGAGCAGTTCTTC. Its protein is CASRGTSNNEQFF.

Many counts were recorded for this clonotype. The genes are TRBV5-1 and TRBJ2-1, with TRBD1 matching 9 bases. This CDR3 has 15 residues. V shed 3 bases and J 9 bases; nucleotides not matched to a gene: 10. Germline CDR1 SGHRS, CDR2 YFSETQ. The CDR3, as DNA: TGCGCCAGCAGCTGGGACGGACAGGGGAGGATTGAGCAGTTCTTC. This encodes CASSWDGQGRIEQFF. The full variable domain, rest sourced from reference TRBV5-1 and TRBJ2-1, is KAGVTQTPRYLIKTRGQQVTLSCSPISGHRSVSWYQQTPGQGLQFLFEYFSETQRNKGNFPGRFSGRQFSNSRSEMNVSTLELGDSALYLCASSWDGQGRIEQFFGPGTRLTVL.

This sequence joins TRBV9 and TRBJ2-7; TRBD1 aligns across 8 bases. Germline-derived CDR1 and CDR2 are SGDLS and YYNGEE. V lost 0 bases, J lost 3 bases, and 5 bases stayed unmatched. The CDR3 totals 15 residues. CDR3 coding DNA: TGTGCCAGCAGCGTAGAGGGGACAGGACTCTACGAGCAGTACTTC. It is translated as CASSVEGTGLYEQYF.

V is TRBV6-1 and J is TRBJ2-1; 8 bases agree with TRBD2. In germline, CDR1 is MNHNS, CDR2 SASEGT. V shed 4 bases and J 8 bases; nucleotides not matched to a gene: 10. The CDR3 is 15 amino acids. The CDR3 spells CASSVAREGSHEQFF. The CDR3 DNA follows: TGTGCCAGCAGTGTCGCCCGGGAGGGGAGTCATGAGCAGTTCTTC.

V and J are TRBV6-5 and TRBJ1-5, with TRBD1 matching over 8 bases. CDR1 and CDR2 (germline): MNHEY, SVGAGI. The CDR3 runs 16 residues. V shed 4 bases, J shed 1 base, and the junction held 6 bases outside the gene matches. CDR3 loop: CASSSRTGLSNQPQHF. The CDR3 DNA reads TGTGCCAGCAGTTCCCGGACAGGGTTAAGCAATCAGCCCCAGCATTTT.

In this sample, this clonotype turned up a few times. The rearrangement links TRBV7-2 to TRBJ2-1; TRBD2 aligns across 7 bases. V shed 2 bases and J 5 bases; nucleotides not matched to a gene: 6. The CDR3 contains 15 residues. The germline CDR1 and CDR2 sequences are SGHTA and FQGNSA. The CDR3 protein is CASSLSGGRNNEQFF. In nucleotides, the CDR3 is TGTGCCAGCAGCTTATCAGGCGGGAGAAACAATGAGCAGTTCTTC. Full variable domain (rest looked up from reference TRBV7-2 and TRBJ2-1): GAGVSQSPSNKVTEKGKDVELRCDPISGHTALYWYRQSLGQGLEFLIYFQGNSAPDKSGLPSDRFSAERTGGSVSTLTIQRTQQEDSAVYLCASSLSGGRNNEQFFGPGTRLTVL.

J is TRBJ1-1 and V is TRBV11-2, with unresolved D. The ends were cut back, 1 base at V and 7 bases at J, with 13 bases in the middle. Germline V gene sequence: CDR1 SGHAT, CDR2 FQNNGV. The CDR3 consists of 14 residues. The DNA for the CDR3 is TGTGCCAGCAGCTTAGCGGGAAGCCCTTATGAAGCTTTCTTT. Residues: CASSLAGSPYEAFF.

This chain links TRBV20-1 with TRBJ2-3; 10 bases align to TRBD2. The germline V gene encodes CDR1 DFQATT and CDR2 SNEGSKA (reference sequence). V shed 5 bases and J 4 bases; nucleotides not matched to a gene: 9. There are 15 residues in the CDR3. In DNA form, the CDR3 reads TGCAGTGCTGAAGTTAGCGGGAGGCCCCCAGATACGCAGTATTTT. Its translation: CSAEVSGRPPDTQYF.

The chain has TRBV24-1 and TRBJ1-2; possible D gene TRBD1, 6 bases. The CDR3 length is 16 residues. Germline CDR1 and CDR2: KGHDR and SFDVKD. V shed 3 bases and J shed 6 bases, with 19 bases lying between them. CDR3 sequence reads: CATSDPQRGDGDGYTF. The CDR3 DNA reads as TGTGCCACCAGTGATCCCCAGAGGGGGGACGGGGATGGCTACACCTTC.

This clonotype was counted between two and nine times. V and J are TRBV4-2 and TRBJ2-5; TRBD2 agrees at 9 bases. Germline-derived CDR1 and CDR2 are LGHNA and YNFKEQ. The length of the CDR3 is 16 residues. V dropped 1 base and J dropped 5; count of bases not matched to a gene: 8. CDR3 DNA sequence: TGTGCCAGCAGCCAAGTCGGTAGCGGGAGAAGTGAGACCCAGTACTTC. Its translation is CASSQVGSGRSETQYF.

This clonotype was observed a few times. The chain joins TRBV19 to TRBJ2-1; 9 bases match TRBD1. In germline, CDR1 is LNHDA, CDR2 SQIVND (reference sequence). The CDR3 has 15 residues. Trimming cost V 5 bases and J 3 bases; bases outside gene matches: 5. CDR3 coding DNA: TGTGCCAGTAGTGCCGGACAGGGGCGCTACAATGAGCAGTTCTTC. Translating it yields CASSAGQGRYNEQFF. Full variable domain (remainder filled in from reference TRBV19 and TRBJ2-1): DGGITQSPKYLFRKEGQNVTLSCEQNLNHDAMYWYRQDPGQGLRLIYYSQIVNDFQKGDIAEGYSVSREKKESFPLTVTSAQKNPTAFYLCASSAGQGRYNEQFFGPGTRLTVL.

This clonotype has only one observation. The V call is TRBV2, the J call TRBJ2-1; no firm D call. The germline V gene has CDR1 SNHLY and CDR2 FYNNEI. V gave up 7 bases and J gave up 6 bases, with 7 bases separating them. The CDR3 covers 11 residues. The CDR3 DNA is TGTGCCAGCAATCTGGTCAATGAGCAGTTCTTC. Its protein product is CASNLVNEQFF.

The chain carries TRBV28 and TRBJ2-2; 13 nucleotides line up with TRBD2. CDR3 length: 18 residues. From germline, CDR1 is MDHEN and CDR2 SYDVKM. Trimming at V came to 6 bases and at J to 5 bases, leaving 12 bases not matched to a gene. This CDR3 reads CASSPFGLAGVKTGELFF. CDR3 DNA sequence: TGTGCCAGCAGCCCCTTTGGACTAGCGGGAGTGAAGACCGGGGAGCTGTTTTTT.

The chain carries TRBV19 and TRBJ2-1; D may be TRBD1 (8 bases). This CDR3 is built from 13 residues. Trimming took 6 bases from V and 9 from J, leaving 15 bases between them. Per germline, CDR1 LNHDA and CDR2 SQIVND (reference sequence). The CDR3 loop is CASRSDREGEQFF. As DNA, the CDR3 is TGTGCCAGTAGATCGGACAGGGAGGGTGAGCAGTTCTTC.

The gene calls are TRBV11-2 and TRBJ2-4; TRBD2 aligns across 8 bases. The V and J ends lost 0 bases and 2 bases, in that order; junction bases with no gene match: 12. The germline CDR1 and CDR2 sequences are SGHAT and FQNNGV. The CDR3 extends over 19 amino acids. The DNA for the CDR3 is TGTGCCAGCAGCTTAGATTCTTCAGCGGGAGCCGGGTCCAAAAACATTCAGTACTTC. Translating gives CASSLDSSAGAGSKNIQYF.

The chain combines TRBV9 with TRBJ2-5, with 12 bases identical to TRBD2. The CDR3 totals 17 residues. CDR1 SGDLS and CDR2 YYNGEE come from the germline V gene. Germline trimming cut 4 bases from V and 4 bases from J; bases unmatched to any gene: 11. CDR3 DNA sequence: TGTGCCAGCAGCCGAGTGGGAGGACTAGCGGGGTCAGAGACCCAGTACTTC. Translated: CASSRVGGLAGSETQYF.

V usage is TRBV20-1 and J usage is TRBJ1-2, with a weak D call TRBD1 (5 bases). Germline loops: CDR1 DFQATT, CDR2 SNEGSKA (reference sequence). Trimming took 5 bases from V and 0 from J, leaving 10 bases between them. CDR3 length: 13 amino acids. The CDR3 spells CSAAGIANYGYTF. The CDR3 DNA sequence: TGCAGTGCTGCAGGGATAGCTAACTATGGCTACACCTTC.

V usage is TRBV29-1 and J usage is TRBJ2-1; 9 bases align to TRBD1. The germline gives CDR1 SQVTM, CDR2 ANQGSEA. V lost 6 bases, J lost 5 bases, and 5 bases stayed unmatched. CDR3 length: 13 residues. The CDR3 is CSVPGQGNNEQFF. CDR3 DNA sequence: TGCAGCGTCCCGGGACAGGGAAACAATGAGCAGTTCTTC.

The rearrangement joins TRBV12-3 or TRBV12-4 to TRBJ2-3; 10 nucleotides line up with TRBD1. The V gene end was trimmed by 7 bases and the J gene end by 5 bases; junction bases not matched to a gene: 6. The CDR3 is 14 residues long. CDR3 loop: CASNAGQGIDTQYF. As DNA, the CDR3 is TGTGCCAGCAACGCGGGACAGGGGATAGATACGCAGTATTTT.